The 24 T cell receptor beta chains listed next were all sequenced from one sample in a study of T cells after yellow fever vaccination. MiXCR was run by TCRdb on the 5' RACE reads, yielding one entry per CDR3 protein. The repertoire consists of about 340,000 distinct CDR3 sequences, with 8.5% to 10% occurring once and the leading ten covering approximately 18%. The sample consisted of PBMCs, taken on the day of the first yellow fever vaccination. The receptors originated from a man younger than 35 who received the YFV17D yellow fever vaccine.

The V and J genes are TRBV20-1 and TRBJ2-7; 10 nucleotides match TRBD1. This CDR3 spans 15 amino acids. Per the germline V gene, CDR1 is DFQATT and CDR2 is SNEGSKA (reference sequence). V trimming: 6 bases; J trimming: 2 bases; junction bases outside the gene matches: 10. Written as DNA, the CDR3 is TGCAGTGCCGAGGATGGGGACAGGGGAACCTACGAGCAGTACGTC. Protein: CSAEDGDRGTYEQYV.

The rearrangement links TRBV5-1 to TRBJ1-2; a weak D match, TRBD1 (5 bases). The V and J ends lost 4 bases and 8 bases respectively, with 15 bases between them. Germline-derived CDR1 and CDR2 are SGHRS and YFSETQ. This CDR3 has 13 amino acids. CDR3 nucleotides: TGCGCCAGCAGCCAGTGGGGGGATCCCGGCTACACCTTC. It codes for CASSQWGDPGYTF.

There are a few counts of this clonotype. The V and J genes are TRBV18 and TRBJ2-1, with D maybe TRBD2 (5 bases). The CDR3 has 14 amino acids. V was shortened by 2 bases and J by 8 bases, with 13 bases between the two germline ends. Per germline, CDR1 KGHSH and CDR2 LQKENI. The CDR3 region is CASSPEGLAYEQFF. CDR3 nucleotides: TGTGCCAGCTCACCAGAGGGCCTAGCCTATGAGCAGTTCTTC.

The chain employs TRBV5-5 and TRBJ2-7; D may be TRBD2 (5 bases). The CDR3 has 17 residues. The germline V and J ends were trimmed by 3 bases and 2 bases, with 21 bases remaining between them. Germline assignment: CDR1 SGHKS and CDR2 YYEKEE (reference sequence). CDR3 loop: CASSWLFPGKRPYEQYF. CDR3 bases: TGTGCCAGCAGCTGGCTATTCCCGGGGAAGCGTCCCTACGAGCAGTACTTC.

This clonotype was found a few times. The chain joins TRBV12-3 or TRBV12-4 to TRBJ1-4, with TRBD1 as a possible D gene (5 bases). The CDR3 sequence is 13 residues long. The ends were cut back, 6 bases at V and 5 bases at J, with 10 bases in the middle. The CDR3 bases are TGTGCCAGCAGGGGACGGAAGAATGAAAAACTGTTTTTT. Translating it yields CASRGRKNEKLFF.

The chain has TRBV7-3 and TRBJ1-2; possibly TRBD1 for D (5 bases). Trimming pared 5 bases from V and 5 bases from J, leaving 9 bases between. This CDR3 is 12 amino acids long. Germline CDR1 and CDR2: SGHTA and FQGTGA. DNA of the CDR3: TGTGCCAGCAGCGCTCAGGGATATGGCTACACCTTC. Translated: CASSAQGYGYTF.

This clonotype was observed a few times. This chain joins TRBV6-5 and TRBJ2-1; 10 positions agree with TRBD2. The V gene end was trimmed by 2 bases and the J gene end by 10 bases; junction bases not matched to a gene: 8. CDR1 MNHEY and CDR2 SVGAGI come from the germline V gene. CDR3 length: 15 residues. This CDR3 is CASSYVVAGGGEQFF. CDR3 DNA sequence: TGTGCCAGCAGTTACGTAGTAGCGGGGGGCGGGGAGCAGTTCTTC.

This clonotype was observed a few times. The chain carries TRBV5-4 and TRBJ1-1; maybe TRBD1 (5 bases). This CDR3 has 15 residues. CDR1 is SGHNT, CDR2 YYREEE, per germline (reference sequence). V was trimmed by 5 bases and J by 1 base, leaving 15 bases between them. The CDR3: CASRFGGGPNTEAFF. The CDR3 coding sequence is TGTGCCAGCAGGTTTGGGGGAGGTCCGAACACTGAAGCTTTCTTT.

The chain combines TRBV20-1 with TRBJ2-4; 9 nucleotides agree with TRBD1. The CDR3 is 16 amino acids. CDR1 is DFQATT and CDR2 is SNEGSKA in the germline V gene (reference sequence). Trimming removed 0 bases from V and 13 bases from J; junction bases left unmatched: 16. The chain's CDR3 is CSARDETGTGKRRQYF. CDR3 DNA: TGCAGTGCTAGAGATGAGACCGGGACAGGGAAACGGAGGCAGTACTTC.

The chain recombines TRBV21-1 with TRBJ2-5; TRBD1 was called by the table and not checked on the DNA. TRBV21-1 is a pseudogene. The CDR3 extends over 16 amino acids. The CDR3 protein is CASSKAGRGYQETQYF. As DNA, the CDR3 is TGTGCCAGCAGCAAAGCTGGCAGGGGGTACCAAGAGACCCAGTACTTC.

This clonotype showed up many times. The rearrangement uses TRBV10-3 and TRBJ2-1, with 9 nucleotides matching TRBD2. The length of the CDR3 is 14 residues. The germline V gene encodes CDR1 ENHRY and CDR2 SYGVKD. V lost 4 bases and J lost 7; bases outside the gene matches: 5. The CDR3 bases are TGTGCCATCAGTGTCGCGGGGGGGCCTAATGAGCAGTTCTTC. It codes for CAISVAGGPNEQFF.

This clonotype occurred a few times. J is TRBJ2-1 and V is TRBV12-3 or TRBV12-4; D gene ambiguous. The V gene lost 1 base and the J gene lost 9 bases, with 10 bases spanning the gap. The CDR3 runs 13 residues. CDR3 sequence: CASSLGITPEQFF. The CDR3 DNA is TGTGCCAGCAGTTTAGGGATCACGCCTGAGCAGTTCTTC.

In this sample, this clonotype turned up many times. The V gene is TRBV28, the J gene TRBJ2-5; D might be TRBD1 (6 bases). Germline loops: CDR1 MDHEN, CDR2 SYDVKM. The CDR3 is 16 residues long. The ends were cut back, 4 bases at V and 5 bases at J, with 20 bases in the middle. The chain's CDR3 is CASSSAKNRVGETQYF. CDR3 coding DNA: TGTGCCAGCAGTTCAGCGAAGAACAGGGTCGGCGAGACCCAGTACTTC.

The J gene is TRBJ2-3, the V gene TRBV5-4, with 12 bases identical to TRBD2. The CDR3 extends over 16 amino acids. V lost 1 base to trimming and J lost 4 bases; unmatched junction nucleotides: 4. From germline, CDR1 is SGHNT and CDR2 YYREEE (reference sequence). The DNA for the CDR3 is TGTGCCAGCAGCTTGAGGACTAGCGGGGTAGCAGATACGCAGTATTTT. Its protein is CASSLRTSGVADTQYF.

This clonotype showed up many times. This rearrangement joins TRBV12-3 or TRBV12-4 to TRBJ1-2; D remains ambiguous. Trimming stripped 0 bases from V and 3 bases from J, with 8 bases between. The CDR3 is made up of 14 amino acids. The CDR3 DNA reads as TGTGCCAGCAGTTTAGCGAGCCCCTACTATGGCTACACCTTC. Protein product: CASSLASPYYGYTF.

This clonotype was found many times. The CDR3 bases are TGTGCCAGCAGCTTATTTGGAGGGGCGGGAGGCCATGGCTACACCTTC. This encodes CASSLFGGAGGHGYTF. The chain employs TRBV7-8 and TRBJ1-2, with D possibly being TRBD1 (5 bases). The CDR3 loop spans 16 amino acids. In germline, CDR1 is SGHVS, CDR2 FQNEAQ. Trimming removed 2 bases at V and 6 bases at J, with 19 bases between.

The chain's CDR3 is CASSFSGGFSTDTQYF. The DNA of the CDR3 is TGTGCCAGCAGTTTTTCCGGGGGGTTTAGCACAGATACGCAGTATTTT. The gene calls are TRBV6-5 and TRBJ2-3; 7 bases line up with TRBD2. V lost 4 bases, J lost 0 bases, and 7 bases stayed unmatched. This CDR3 region has 16 residues. Germline-derived CDR1 and CDR2 are MNHEY and SVGAGI.

This clonotype has only a few counts. The CDR3 bases are TGCGCCAGCAGCCCCCGGACCAGGGGGGCAGATACGCAGTATTTT. Its protein is CASSPRTRGADTQYF. The chain combines TRBV4-1 with TRBJ2-3; D possibly corresponds to TRBD1 (7 bases). The germline gives CDR1 MGHRA, CDR2 YSYEKL. V lost 4 bases and J lost 4, with 15 bases in between. The CDR3 runs to 15 residues.

The CDR3 protein is CATRLAEATDTQYF. The CDR3 bases are TGTGCCACACGACTAGCGGAGGCCACAGATACGCAGTATTTT. The gene calls are TRBV7-2 and TRBJ2-3; TRBD2 agrees at 9 bases. Germline lookup yields CDR1 SGHTA and CDR2 FQGNSA. V shed 10 bases, J shed 2 bases, and the junction held 7 bases outside the gene matches. The CDR3 is 14 amino acids.

This clonotype has a count of ten or more. This rearrangement joins TRBV20-1 to TRBJ2-3; possibly TRBD2 for D (5 bases). Looked up from germline, CDR1 is DFQATT and CDR2 is SNEGSKA (reference sequence). The CDR3 consists of 14 residues. V was pared by 6 bases and J by 3 bases, with 16 bases between. CDR3: CSAATGDGTDTQYF. In nucleotides, the CDR3 is TGCAGTGCGGCGACCGGGGATGGGACAGATACGCAGTATTTT.

This clonotype has a count of ten or more. The chain uses TRBV12-3 or TRBV12-4 and TRBJ2-3; D not certain. Trimming took 3 bases from V and 2 from J, leaving 6 bases between them. The CDR3 contains 13 residues. CDR3 bases: TGTGCCAGCAGTTTGTCCTCCACAGATACGCAGTATTTT. Its protein product is CASSLSSTDTQYF.

Only a few counts were recorded for this clonotype. The V and J genes are TRBV7-8 and TRBJ1-3, with D perhaps matching TRBD1 (6 bases). V lost 2 bases and J lost 4, with 18 bases in between. Per germline, CDR1 SGHVS and CDR2 FQNEAQ. The CDR3 runs to 17 residues. The CDR3 loop is CASSLRVGRGAGNTIYF. The CDR3 DNA reads as TGTGCCAGCAGCTTACGGGTTGGCAGGGGCGCCGGAAACACCATATATTTT.

The gene calls are TRBV20-1 and TRBJ2-2, with TRBD2 as a possible D gene (6 bases). Germline CDR1 DFQATT, CDR2 SNEGSKA (reference sequence). CDR3 length equals 16 residues. CDR3 in amino acids: CCAPIHSGVDTGELFF. The DNA for the CDR3 is TGCTGCGCTCCCATTCACTCGGGGGTGGACACCGGGGAGCTGTTTTTT.

This clonotype was seen a single time. This sequence joins TRBV20-1 and TRBJ1-1; D gene uncertain. Trimming removed 2 bases from V and 5 bases from J, with 18 bases in between. The CDR3 consists of 15 residues. Per the germline V gene, CDR1 is DFQATT and CDR2 is SNEGSKA (reference sequence). CDR3 loop: CSARKPVGSGTEAFF. CDR3 coding DNA: TGCAGTGCTAGAAAGCCCGTGGGTTCGGGGACTGAAGCTTTCTTT.